The clone carrying this TCR beta chain was seen once. Its matching antigen is unknown. The data are from a study of cytomegalovirus exposure and HLA in healthy donors. Study-wide context: Genotyping showed 81% of hundreds of donors falling in the Caucasian-associated ancestry cluster. Regarding the study as a whole: In a later analysis, TCR beta V- and J-gene trimming was associated with a missense DCLRE1C variant. A previous analysis found most TCR beta V segments productive roughly 90% or roughly 30% of the time.

The CDR3 sequence is 18 residues long. Germline CDR1 reads MNHEY; CDR2 reads SMNVEV (reference sequence). V was clipped by 8 bases and J by 3 bases, with 25 bases between them. The PCR used 60 Vbeta and 13 Jbeta primers. The data were produced by immunoSEQ multiplex PCR, yet TCRdb's version contains in-frame clones alone and is incomplete. Of 150,000 to 200,000 clones in the sample, around 78% were seen once. The V and J genes are TRBV27 and TRBJ2-2, with TRBD2 as a possible D gene (7 bases). Sample: PBMCs. The receptor's source is a woman aged 25 to 39 in good health and CMV-seropositive. CDR3 sequence (DNA): TGTGCCAGCGCTAAAGGAGGGGGGGCGGTTTGGTACACCGGGGAGCTGTTTTTT. Residues: CASAKGGGAVWYTGELFF.